This is a list of T cell receptor beta chains from one sample in a study of control samples from healthy donors and cancer patients. Profiling relied on immunoSEQ multiplex PCR, and the TCRdb table lists in-frame clones only, not all of them. The sample lists 150,000 or so clones; around 94% were seen once. The sequencing sample was made of PBMCs. The origin of the receptors is a man between 60 and 70 years old with colorectal cancer. CDR3s include the opening cysteine and the closing phenylalanine or tryptophan. The D gene is left open where the match is weak. Size values are once, few and many counts, or a class for expanded clones, and some rows have none.

clone_size	v_call	d_call	j_call	cdr3_nt	cdr3_aa
-	TRBV5-1	-	TRBJ1-2	TGCGCCAGCACCCCCCCCAGGGTCTATGGCTACACCTTC	CASTPPRVYGYTF
-	TRBV7-2	-	TRBJ2-7	TGTGCCAGCAGCTTATACTCGGGTACCGTGGGCAGACACTACGAGCAGTACTTC	CASSLYSGTVGRHYEQYF
-	TRBV6-5	-	TRBJ2-3	TGTGCCAGCAGTTACTCGATGAGCACAGATACGCAGTATTTT	CASSYSMSTDTQYF
once	TRBV18	-	TRBJ1-1	TGTGCCAGCTCACCGATCAGGGTCCAAAGGCGGGACACTGAAGCTTTCTTT	CASSPIRVQRRDTEAFF
-	TRBV6-2/TRBV6-3	-	TRBJ2-2	TGTGCCAGCAGGCCTAACACCGGGGAGCTGTTTTTT	CASRPNTGELFF
-	TRBV4-1	TRBD1	TRBJ2-5	TGCGCCAGCAGCCAGTCCGGGACAGGGGTCCAAGAGACCCAGTACTTC	CASSQSGTGVQETQYF
-	TRBV4-1	TRBD2	TRBJ2-5	TGCGCCAGCAGCCAAGATGTGATAGCGGGGGCACCTCAAGAGACCCAGTACTTC	CASSQDVIAGAPQETQYF
-	TRBV30	-	TRBJ2-7	TGTGCCTGCGGGACCTACGAGCAGTACTTC	CACGTYEQYF
-	TRBV2	TRBD1	TRBJ1-6	TGTGCCGGCGGACAGGGGGCTTCACCCCTCCACTTT	CAGGQGASPLHF
-	TRBV7-2	TRBD1	TRBJ1-6	TGTGCCAGCAGAGCGACAGGGATGGCATCACCCCTCCACTTT	CASRATGMASPLHF
-	TRBV3-1/TRBV3-2	-	TRBJ2-7	TGTGCCAGCAGCCCCGGGGCCGGGGGGCGGGCCGAGCAGTACTTC	CASSPGAGGRAEQYF
-	TRBV11-2	TRBD2	TRBJ2-3	TGTGCCAGCAGCTTTAGGACTAGCGGGGGAGACACAGATACGCAGTATTTT	CASSFRTSGGDTDTQYF
-	TRBV3-1/TRBV3-2	-	TRBJ2-5	TGTGCCAGCAGCCCCCGAGGGGGGCAAGAGACCCAGTACTTC	CASSPRGGQETQYF
-	TRBV27	-	TRBJ2-3	TGTGCCAGCAGGGACCCCTCTGGCACAGATACGCAGTATTTT	CASRDPSGTDTQYF
-	TRBV5-1	TRBD1	TRBJ1-3	TGCGCCAGCAGCTTGGTGGGACAGGGGGCTGGAAACACCATATATTTT	CASSLVGQGAGNTIYF
-	TRBV7-2	TRBD1	TRBJ1-2	TGTGCCAGCAGCTTAGGGACAGGGAATGGCTACACCTTC	CASSLGTGNGYTF
-	TRBV21-1	-	TRBJ2-3	TGTGCCAGCAGCAAAGGCTGCCACAGTGCTAGCACAGATACGCAGTATTTT	CASSKGCHSASTDTQYF
-	TRBV27	TRBD1	TRBJ1-1	TGTGCCAGCAGTTATCGGACAGGGATGAACACTGAAGCTTTCTTT	CASSYRTGMNTEAFF
-	TRBV12-3/TRBV12-4	-	TRBJ2-5	TGTGCCAGCAGCTGGTCGGAGGGAGAGACCCAGTACTTC	CASSWSEGETQYF
once	TRBV12-3/TRBV12-4	-	TRBJ2-7	TGTGCCAGCAGCCTACAGGGTGCAGGGCAGTACTTC	CASSLQGAGQYF
-	TRBV2	-	TRBJ1-4	TGTGCCAGCAGTGCACAGGGTGGTAATGAAAAACTGTTTTTT	CASSAQGGNEKLFF
-	TRBV9	-	TRBJ2-5	TGTGCCAGCAGCGTAGGCGACAGAGCCCAAGAGACCCAGTACTTC	CASSVGDRAQETQYF
-	TRBV30	-	TRBJ2-2	TGTGCCTGGAGTGTACTAGGGAGAAGAACCGGGGAGCTGTTTTTT	CAWSVLGRRTGELFF
-	TRBV28	-	TRBJ1-1	TGTGCCAGCAGTTTGAGTGATTACACTGAAGCTTTCTTT	CASSLSDYTEAFF
-	TRBV11-2	TRBD1	TRBJ1-5	TGTGCCAGCAGCTTAGATGGTTCGACAGGGTCGAGGTACCAGCCCCAGCATTTT	CASSLDGSTGSRYQPQHF
-	TRBV5-6	-	TRBJ2-2	TGTGCCAGCAGCTCGGGCGGGACAGCCGCGAACACCGGGGAGCTGTTTTTT	CASSSGGTAANTGELFF
-	TRBV30	-	TRBJ2-1	TGTGCCTGGAGTGTACTGACAGCCAATGAGCAGTTCTTC	CAWSVLTANEQFF
-	TRBV9	TRBD1	TRBJ1-2	TGTGCCAGCAGCGTTGCACAGGGGGTAGCCTATGGCTACACCTTC	CASSVAQGVAYGYTF
-	TRBV23-1	TRBD1	TRBJ1-1	TGCGCCAGCAGTCAATCGGACAGGAGCGCTGAAGCTTTCTTT	CASSQSDRSAEAFF
-	TRBV27	TRBD1	TRBJ2-3	TGTGCCAGCAGTACGCCCGCGACAGGGGGTAGCACAGATACGCAGTATTTT	CASSTPATGGSTDTQYF
-	TRBV7-2	-	TRBJ1-6	TGTGCCAGCAGCTTAGAGCCAGGGATTTTCTCCTATAATTCACCCCTCCACTTT	CASSLEPGIFSYNSPLHF
-	TRBV5-6	-	TRBJ2-3	TGTGCCAGCAGCTCCAGGGGAGCCCGCACAGATACGCAGTATTTT	CASSSRGARTDTQYF
-	TRBV6-5	-	TRBJ2-4	TGTGCCAGCAGCCCCGGGAGAGAAAACATTCAGTACTTC	CASSPGRENIQYF
-	TRBV20-1	-	TRBJ1-2	TGCAGTGCCTTGGGGCTCTATGGCTACACCTTC	CSALGLYGYTF
-	TRBV27	-	TRBJ1-4	TGTGCCAGCAGTTCTCCAGGGCGGCCTAATGAAAAACTGTTTTTT	CASSSPGRPNEKLFF
-	TRBV7-9	TRBD1	TRBJ1-1	TGTGCCAGCACTGTATGGGACAGGACGAACACTGAAGCTTTCTTT	CASTVWDRTNTEAFF
-	TRBV20-1	TRBD2	TRBJ2-3	TGCAGTGCTAGTCCTAGCGGGGGGGCCTCGGGAGATACGCAGTATTTT	CSASPSGGASGDTQYF
-	TRBV7-9	TRBD1	TRBJ1-3	TGTGCCACCAGGGGGGGATCCTCTGGAAACACCATATATTTT	CATRGGSSGNTIYF
-	TRBV6-1	TRBD1	TRBJ2-5	TGTGCCAGCAGTGACCGGGACAGAGAGACCCAGTACTTC	CASSDRDRETQYF
-	TRBV9	-	TRBJ2-3	TGTGCCAGCAGCATAAACACAGATACGCAGTATTTT	CASSINTDTQYF
few	TRBV30	-	TRBJ2-5	TGTGCCTGGAGTCAAGGGGCTCAAGAGACCCAGTACTTC	CAWSQGAQETQYF
-	TRBV6-6	TRBD1	TRBJ1-2	TGTGCCAGCAGTGACGGGACAGGGGGACGAGGCTACACCTTC	CASSDGTGGRGYTF
-	TRBV5-6	-	TRBJ1-2	TGTGCCAGCAGCTTGGACACTAACTATGGCTACACCTTC	CASSLDTNYGYTF
few	TRBV7-9	-	TRBJ1-1	TGTGCCAGCAGTACCGGGGGGCAGAGGAACACTGAAGCTTTCTTT	CASSTGGQRNTEAFF
-	TRBV4-3	TRBD1	TRBJ1-4	TGCGCCAGCAGCCAAGCCCTGACAGGGGGCAGGGAAAAACTGTTTTTT	CASSQALTGGREKLFF
-	TRBV12-3/TRBV12-4	-	TRBJ2-2	TGTGCCAGCAGTCCGTCACCAAGCGGGGAGCTGTTTTTT	CASSPSPSGELFF
-	TRBV25-1	TRBD1	TRBJ1-5	TGTGCCATCCTCCCTCCCCGGGACAGGGGTCAGCCCCAGCATTTT	CAILPPRDRGQPQHF
-	TRBV12-3/TRBV12-4	-	TRBJ2-3	TGTGCCAGCAGGGCCAGGGGCACAGATACGCAGTATTTT	CASRARGTDTQYF
-	TRBV4-3	TRBD2	TRBJ2-1	TGCGCCAGCAGCCAAGATTGGGGGGGGGACTACAATGAGCAGTTCTTC	CASSQDWGGDYNEQFF
-	TRBV6-2/TRBV6-3	-	TRBJ2-5	TGTGCCAGCAGCTCCAACGGGGCCTACCAAGAGACCCAGTACTTC	CASSSNGAYQETQYF
few	TRBV5-6	-	TRBJ1-1	TGTGCCAGCAGCTTGAGCTTCACCCCGAACACTGAAGCTTTCTTT	CASSLSFTPNTEAFF
-	TRBV7-6	TRBD1	TRBJ1-1	TGTGCCAGCAGCTTAGATCCGACAGGGGAGATGAACACTGAAGCTTTCTTT	CASSLDPTGEMNTEAFF
once	TRBV4-1	TRBD1	TRBJ2-7	TGCGCCAGCACCCGGGACAGAGGGGCCTACGAGCAGTACTTC	CASTRDRGAYEQYF